The clone carrying this T cell receptor (beta chain) was recorded a few times. PCR employed 60 Vbeta and 13 Jbeta primers. TCRdb keeps only in-frame clones here, not all; method: immunoSEQ multiplex PCR. The data hold more than 85,000 clones, with around 84% observed a single time. The germline gives CDR1 SNHLY, CDR2 FYNNEI. The V gene end was trimmed by 4 bases and the J gene end by 0 bases; junction bases not matched to a gene: 0. This CDR3 has 15 amino acids. These data are taken from a study of cytomegalovirus exposure and HLA in healthy donors. The origin of this receptor is a woman between 18 and 30 years old in good health and CMV-seronegative. The V gene is TRBV2, the J gene TRBJ2-6; 7 positions agree with TRBD2. The sample was PBMCs. The CDR3 protein is CASSAGGSGANVLTF. The CDR3 DNA is TGTGCCAGCAGTGCGGGGGGCTCTGGGGCCAACGTCCTGACTTTC.